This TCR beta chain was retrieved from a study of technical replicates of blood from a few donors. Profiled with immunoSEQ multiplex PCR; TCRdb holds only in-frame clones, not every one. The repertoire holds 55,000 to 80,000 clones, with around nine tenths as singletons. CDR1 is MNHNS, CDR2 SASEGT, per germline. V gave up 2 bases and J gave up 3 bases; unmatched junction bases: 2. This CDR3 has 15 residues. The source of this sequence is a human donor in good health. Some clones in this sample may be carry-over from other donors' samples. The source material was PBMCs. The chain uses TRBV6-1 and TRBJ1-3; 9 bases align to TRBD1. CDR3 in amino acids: CASSETGGIGNTIYF. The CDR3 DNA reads TGTGCCAGCAGTGAAACAGGGGGCATTGGAAACACCATATATTTT.